The clone carrying this T cell receptor (beta chain) was recorded only once. The data were produced by immunoSEQ multiplex PCR, yet TCRdb's version contains in-frame clones alone and is incomplete. The table records fewer than 500,000 clones, over 75% of them present only once. The record originates from a study of Ad26.COV2.S vaccination and SARS-CoV-2 variants. V dropped 8 bases and J dropped 7; count of bases not matched to a gene: 1. Germline CDR1 and CDR2: MNHEY and SVGAGI. The CDR3 covers 11 residues. Described treatment: around 19 received Ad26.COV2.S at low or high dose, single or two shots; about 5 received placebo; per-sample allocation not given. Collection of samples fell on day 63 after the first vaccine or placebo injection.

The TCR originated in a person between 18 and 60 years old who received the Ad26.COV2.S COVID-19 vaccine or a placebo. Source: peripheral blood, taken in a trial of Ad26.COV2.S vaccine versus placebo. This chain uses TRBV6-5 with TRBJ2-2; 7 positions agree with TRBD1. CDR3 residues: CASAGGGELFF. The CDR3 DNA reads TGTGCCAGCGCAGGGGGCGGGGAGCTGTTTTTT.